This T cell receptor (beta chain) emerged from a study of blood T cell repertoires in COVID-19 (dated by TCRdb to 2018 to 2020). Study-level background: Recovered participants in ImmuneRACE Cohort 3 were defined as having two consecutive negative NP/OP PCR tests, clearance from a healthcare professional, or resolution of symptoms. Samples covering the acute and convalescent phases of COVID-19 were provided by collaborators in the United States, Italy and Spain. The material from the prospective study consisted of cDNA or gDNA derived from T cells, B-cell-depleted T cells, or PBMCs. Deeply sampled blood TCRbeta repertoires from subjects exposed to, actively infected with, or recovered from COVID-19 were included in the dataset. The repertoires were released in a freely available public database meant as a resource for research on the immune response to SARS-CoV-2. The samples were drawn from the first 160 participants of the ongoing ImmuneRACE study and from roughly 1,300 subjects provided by 6 global collaborators. The sample metadata nearly always contained a de-identified subject ID, COVID-19 status, age in years and sex. Where available, HLA class I and class II types were taken from metadata supplied by the sample provider and were not determined by assay-based typing.

The study at large found these results: Clinical and demographic metadata were provided uncurated, with the amount varying by source and participant.

The sample holds many counts of this clone. Its antigen remains undetermined. Per-base qualities were not stored, and no clone one base away is much larger. Participants in the prospective study were aged about 18 to 95 years, lived in about two dozen United States geographic areas, and enrolled through a virtual design. To assign participants to cohorts, the prospective study relied on clinical history that participants themselves reported in a screening survey and a study questionnaire. Each participant in the prospective study had whole blood, serum and a nasopharyngeal or oropharyngeal swab collected by mobile phlebotomists. Over an approximately 2-month period, participants in the prospective study had the option of providing additional blood draws and questionnaires. Blood samples from the prospective study were shipped frozen or at room temperature prior to DNA extraction. In the germline V gene (reference sequence), CDR1 corresponds to MNHEY and CDR2 to SMNVEV. The trim is 2 bases for V and 4 bases for J, with a gap of 11 bases between the germline ends. The CDR3 runs 14 amino acids, cysteine and phenylalanine included. Only the CDR3 portion is preserved as DNA: 42 bases, with reading frame beginning at the first base.

TCRbeta CDR3 regions were amplified from genomic DNA using the immunoSEQ Assay, a bias-controlled multiplex PCR. Per the source publication's procedure: Within the assay, amplification of reference gene primers was used to estimate how many nucleated cells each sample contained. To quantify the absolute abundance of each unique TCRbeta CDR3 rearrangement, sequence reads were collapsed and filtered. For each sample, productive Simpson clonality was calculated by taking the square root of Simpson's diversity index across productive rearrangements. Here the immuneACCESS table is served through TCRdb, limited to in-frame sequences with V and J called. Missing clones are a known gap in these copies; in checked studies unresolved V genes cover under half, and the rest lacks a known reason. V, J and clone size reflect that table, while D and trimming were determined from the DNA. For this sample there are roughly 150,000 clones; 84% appear just once. The biggest ten clones account for 3.5% to 5% of the sample.

The sample consisted of PBMCs or T cells enriched from blood (not recorded which). Rearrangement joined TRBV27 to TRBJ2-5; TRBD2 might be the D gene, on 6 matching bases. The source is a man between 50 and 59 years old in a cohort exposed to, infected with or recovered from COVID-19 (not recorded which). The DNA sequence is as follows: TGTGCCAGCAGTTTAGCGGGACTTCCAGAGACCCAGTACTTC. This encodes CASSLAGLPETQYF.